This is a list of T cell receptor beta chains from one sample in a study of T cell responses to AZD1222 COVID-19 vaccine. The method was immunoSEQ multiplex PCR; TCRdb's version includes in-frame clones alone and lacks a portion of them. The sample yields fewer than 110,000 clones, 75% to 95% seen once. This material consisted of peripheral blood, taken on day 0 of AZD1222 vaccination. These receptors all come from an adult in good health. CDR3s include the opening cysteine and the closing phenylalanine or tryptophan. D genes are given only for firm matches. Only part of the rows carry a size: once, few, many, or a class if the clone is expanded.

v_gene	j_gene	d_gene	abundance	CDR3aa	CDR3nt
TRBV6-2/TRBV6-3	TRBJ1-5	NA	once	CASSPQGISNQPQHF	TGTGCCAGCAGCCCACAGGGAATTAGCAATCAGCCCCAGCATTTT
TRBV6-5	TRBJ1-2	NA	NA	CASSRSADNYGYTF	TGTGCCAGCTCGAGGTCCGCTGATAACTATGGCTACACCTTC
TRBV19	TRBJ2-3	TRBD2	NA	CASSRGGGPDTQYF	TGTGCCAGTAGTCGAGGCGGGGGTCCAGATACGCAGTATTTT
TRBV28	TRBJ2-7	NA	NA	CASRDSYEQYF	TGTGCCAGCAGGGATTCCTACGAGCAGTACTTC
TRBV7-9	TRBJ2-2	NA	NA	CASSLGGTGELFF	TGTGCCAGCAGCTTAGGCGGGACCGGGGAGCTGTTTTTT
TRBV6-5	TRBJ1-1	TRBD1	NA	CASRGSGQVNTEAFF	TGTGCCAGCAGAGGTTCGGGACAGGTGAACACTGAAGCTTTCTTT
TRBV27	TRBJ1-5	NA	NA	CASSSGYSNQPQHF	TGTGCCAGCAGTTCCGGCTATAGCAATCAGCCCCAGCATTTT
TRBV4-3	TRBJ1-2	NA	NA	CASSQEGPYGYTF	TGCGCCAGCAGCCAAGAGGGACCGTATGGCTACACCTTC
TRBV19	TRBJ1-5	NA	NA	CASGLQLGNQPQHF	TGTGCCAGCGGACTACAGTTAGGGAATCAGCCCCAGCATTTT
TRBV20-1	TRBJ2-7	TRBD2	once	CSATSGHEQYF	TGCAGTGCGACTAGCGGCCACGAGCAGTACTTC
TRBV19	TRBJ2-2	NA	once	CASSMFGSGELFF	TGTGCCAGTAGTATGTTTGGGTCCGGGGAGCTGTTTTTT
TRBV5-5	TRBJ2-7	TRBD1	NA	CASSLDQGAREQYF	TGTGCCAGCAGCTTGGATCAGGGGGCCCGCGAGCAGTACTTC
TRBV7-2	TRBJ2-1	TRBD2	once	CASSAGLANNEQFF	TGTGCCAGCAGCGCGGGACTAGCTAACAATGAGCAGTTCTTC
TRBV10-3	TRBJ1-1	NA	NA	CAIRSRDTEAFF	TGTGCCATCAGGTCCAGGGACACTGAAGCTTTCTTT